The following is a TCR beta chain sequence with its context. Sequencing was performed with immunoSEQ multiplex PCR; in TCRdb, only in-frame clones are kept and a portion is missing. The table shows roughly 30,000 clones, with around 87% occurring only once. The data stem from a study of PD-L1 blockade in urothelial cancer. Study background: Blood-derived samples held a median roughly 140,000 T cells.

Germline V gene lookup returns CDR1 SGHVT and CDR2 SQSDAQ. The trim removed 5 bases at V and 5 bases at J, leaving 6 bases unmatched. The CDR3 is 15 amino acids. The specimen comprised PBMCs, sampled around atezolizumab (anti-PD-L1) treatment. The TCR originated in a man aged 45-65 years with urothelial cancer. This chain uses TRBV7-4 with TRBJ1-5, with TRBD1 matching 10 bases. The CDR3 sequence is CASSRDRGPYQPQHF. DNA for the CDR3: TGTGCCAGCAGCCGCGACAGGGGGCCTTATCAGCCCCAGCATTTT.